This T cell receptor (beta chain) was captured by sequencing in a study of cytomegalovirus exposure and HLA in healthy donors. In the study overall: Unique TCRs numbering some 80 million, obtained from HLA-typed donors, made up an early data release. Points from the study as a whole: Exclusion as indistinguishable affected some V segments, including TRBV6-2 and TRBV6-3. In vitro confirmation showed three CMV-associated chains to be CMV antigen specific.

The CDR3 is 14 amino acids. Trimming left V 1 base short and J 7 bases short, with 10 bases between. Germline CDR1 and CDR2: SGHTA and FQGNSA. The PCR used 60 Vbeta and 13 Jbeta primers. Method: immunoSEQ multiplex PCR; TCRdb's copy keeps in-frame clones and lacks some. The sample lists fewer than 130,000 clones, less than 75% occurring once. With respect to this clone: Antigen unknown.

This chain links TRBV7-2 with TRBJ2-2; tentatively, D is TRBD2 (6 bases). This clonotype originated in a man aged 35 to 55 in good health and CMV-seropositive. The sequencing sample was made of PBMCs. For the CDR3, the DNA is TGTGCCAGCAGCTTAGATGGGGAGGTCGGGGAGCTGTTTTTT. This translates into CASSLDGEVGELFF. The full variable domain, rest sourced from reference TRBV7-2 and TRBJ2-2, is GAGVSQSPSNKVTEKGKDVELRCDPISGHTALYWYRQSLGQGLEFLIYFQGNSAPDKSGLPSDRFSAERTGGSVSTLTIQRTQQEDSAVYLCASSLDGEVGELFFGEGSRLTVL.